Following are 15 T cell receptor beta chains from one sample sequenced in a study of cytomegalovirus exposure and HLA in healthy donors. A multiplex PCR was run with 60 Vbeta primers and 13 Jbeta primers. Sequencing used immunoSEQ multiplex PCR; TCRdb keeps in-frame clones, though not all of them. The sample yields under 200,000 clones, about two thirds seen once. Sequenced: PBMCs. These receptor sequences come from a woman in her 30s in good health and CMV-seronegative.

The chain couples TRBV15 to TRBJ2-3, with 10 nucleotides matching TRBD1. With V trimmed by 5 bases and J by 4 bases, 6 bases remained unmatched. The CDR3 is made up of 15 amino acids. Per the germline V gene, CDR1 is LNHNV and CDR2 is YYDKDF (reference sequence). CDR3 sequence (DNA): TGTGCCACCAGCGGACGGACAGGGGGGTCAGATACGCAGTATTTT. Its translation is CATSGRTGGSDTQYF.

This clone has only one observation. J is TRBJ2-7 and V is TRBV6-6; TRBD2 matches 8 bases. The ends lost 10 bases at V and 1 base at J; junction bases unmatched: 6. The CDR3 covers 13 residues. Germline assignment: CDR1 MNHNY and CDR2 SVGAGI (reference sequence). The CDR3 DNA follows: TGTGCCACCAGCCGGGGGGGGTCCTACGAGCAGTACTTC. Its translation: CATSRGGSYEQYF.

The chain employs TRBV15 and TRBJ2-5; TRBD2 matches at 8 bases. The trim removed 7 bases at V and 5 bases at J, leaving 9 bases unmatched. This CDR3 is 14 amino acids long. CDR1 and CDR2 from the germline V gene are LNHNV and YYDKDF (reference sequence). The CDR3 DNA reads as TGTGCCACCAAAGGAGCGGGGGAGTGGGAGACCCAGTACTTC. This encodes CATKGAGEWETQYF. The complete variable domain, with remaining parts taken from reference TRBV15 and TRBJ2-5, reads DAMVIQNPRYQVTQFGKPVTLSCSQTLNHNVMYWYQQKSSQAPKLLFHYYDKDFNNEADTPDNFQSRRPNTSFCFLDIRSPGLGDTAMYLCATKGAGEWETQYFGPGTRLLVL.

The rearrangement joins TRBV7-2 to TRBJ2-1, with 7 nucleotides matching TRBD1. Germline CDR1 reads SGHTA; CDR2 reads FQGNSA. After removal of 1 base from V and 2 bases from J, the junction contained 2 bases not matched to a gene. The CDR3 consists of 15 residues. The CDR3: CASSLVGTAYNEQFF. CDR3 nucleotide sequence: TGTGCCAGCAGCTTAGTTGGGACAGCCTACAATGAGCAGTTCTTC.

V and J are TRBV5-6 and TRBJ2-4, with TRBD1 matching over 7 bases. Trimming took 2 bases from V and 11 from J; bases not matched to a gene: 7. CDR1 is SGHDT and CDR2 is YYEEEE in the germline V gene. This CDR3 has 13 amino acids. The CDR3 coding sequence is TGTGCCAGCAGCTTCGGTACAGGGGAAGTTCAGTACTTC. It yields the protein CASSFGTGEVQYF.

This clone was seen more than once but under ten times. The rearrangement joins TRBV10-3 to TRBJ2-1; 10 positions match TRBD1. V shed 3 bases, J shed 0 bases, and the junction held 5 bases outside the gene matches. This CDR3 spans 17 amino acids. The germline V gene encodes CDR1 ENHRY and CDR2 SYGVKD. Here the CDR3 reads CAISDSGQGDSYNEQFF. In DNA form, the CDR3 reads TGTGCCATCAGTGATTCTGGACAGGGGGACTCCTACAATGAGCAGTTCTTC.

The chain employs TRBV18 and TRBJ2-7, with 10 bases fitting TRBD1. This CDR3 is built from 14 residues. Trimming removed 0 bases from V and 7 bases from J; junction bases left unmatched: 3. Germline CDR1 KGHSH, CDR2 LQKENI. The CDR3 DNA is TGTGCCAGCTCACCACCGGGACAGGGGCTGGAGCAGTACTTC. Translated: CASSPPGQGLEQYF. Full variable domain (rest looked up from reference TRBV18 and TRBJ2-7): NAGVMQNPRHLVRRRGQEARLRCSPMKGHSHVYWYRQLPEEGLKFMVYLQKENIIDESGMPKERFSAEFPKEGPSILRIQQVVRGDSAAYFCASSPPGQGLEQYFGPGTRLTVT.

The chain carries TRBV6-5 and TRBJ2-7; 7 bases map to TRBD1. With 6 bases clipped from V and 3 bases from J, the junction kept 8 bases outside the gene matches. Germline V gene sequence: CDR1 MNHEY, CDR2 SVGAGI. The CDR3 length is 14 residues. The CDR3: CASRSYRDSYEQYF. CDR3 in DNA: TGTGCCAGCAGGTCCTACCGGGACAGCTACGAGCAGTACTTC.

The chain uses TRBV7-2 and TRBJ2-1, with D uncertain. Germline loops: CDR1 SGHTA, CDR2 FQGNSA. V was clipped by 5 bases and J by 4 bases, with 9 bases between them. The CDR3 covers 13 residues. DNA of the CDR3: TGTGCCAGCAGCATGACATATTACAATGAGCAGTTCTTC. Its translation: CASSMTYYNEQFF. Full variable domain (outside the CDR3, taken from reference TRBV7-2 and TRBJ2-1): GAGVSQSPSNKVTEKGKDVELRCDPISGHTALYWYRQSLGQGLEFLIYFQGNSAPDKSGLPSDRFSAERTGGSVSTLTIQRTQQEDSAVYLCASSMTYYNEQFFGPGTRLTVL.

This clone was seen more than once but under ten times. The chain carries TRBV9 and TRBJ2-5, with 8 bases fitting TRBD2. V shed 0 bases, J shed 2 bases, and the junction held 6 bases outside the gene matches. Germline assignment: CDR1 SGDLS and CDR2 YYNGEE. The length of the CDR3 is 16 residues. The CDR3 region has the DNA TGTGCCAGCAGCGTAGATGGTAGCGGGGAACAAGAGACCCAGTACTTC. Protein: CASSVDGSGEQETQYF.

This chain connects TRBV5-1 to TRBJ2-1; the D gene is possibly TRBD2 (5 bases). The CDR3 runs 15 residues. Germline loops: CDR1 SGHRS, CDR2 YFSETQ. Trimming took off 3 bases at V and 4 bases at J, with 14 bases between the two ends. The CDR3 loop reads CASSSSGLEYNEQFF. The CDR3, as DNA: TGCGCCAGCAGCTCGTCCGGACTCGAGTACAATGAGCAGTTCTTC.

In this sample, this clone turned up a few times. The chain joins TRBV5-6 to TRBJ2-3; 11 positions match TRBD2. The CDR3 runs 16 residues. With V trimmed by 2 bases and J by 2 bases, 4 bases remained unmatched. CDR1 is SGHDT, CDR2 YYEEEE, per germline. As DNA, the CDR3 is TGTGCCAGCAGCTTACCGGGACTAGCGGACACAGATACGCAGTATTTT. Translating it yields CASSLPGLADTDTQYF. Together with reference TRBV5-6 and TRBJ2-3, the CDR3 gives the full variable domain: DAGVTQSPTHLIKTRGQQVTLRCSPKSGHDTVSWYQQALGQGPQFIFQYYEEEERQRGNFPDRFSGHQFPNYSSELNVNALLLGDSALYLCASSLPGLADTDTQYFGPGTRLTVL.

The V call is TRBV18, the J call TRBJ1-6; 7 bases fit TRBD1. The germline gives CDR1 KGHSH, CDR2 LQKENI. The CDR3 spans 15 residues. V lost 1 base, J lost 8 bases, and 5 bases stayed unmatched. In DNA, the CDR3 is TGTGCCAGCTCACCACAGGGGGCCGGAGATTCACCCCTCCACTTT. It encodes CASSPQGAGDSPLHF.

A few counts support this clone. The chain carries TRBV7-2 and TRBJ2-3, with TRBD2 matching over 8 bases. Germline CDR1 SGHTA, CDR2 FQGNSA. The CDR3 length is 15 residues. J gave up 5 bases and V 1 base, and 5 bases lay outside the gene matches. CDR3 loop: CASSLGGAGVDTQYF. In DNA, the CDR3 is TGTGCCAGCAGCTTAGGTGGAGCGGGAGTAGATACGCAGTATTTT. The full variable domain, with the rest looked up from reference TRBV7-2 and TRBJ2-3, is GAGVSQSPSNKVTEKGKDVELRCDPISGHTALYWYRQSLGQGLEFLIYFQGNSAPDKSGLPSDRFSAERTGGSVSTLTIQRTQQEDSAVYLCASSLGGAGVDTQYFGPGTRLTVL.

The chain recombines TRBV6-6 with TRBJ2-7, with 8 bases that match TRBD1. This CDR3 spans 16 amino acids. V gave up 0 bases and J gave up 3 bases; unmatched junction bases: 7. Germline loops: CDR1 MNHNY, CDR2 SVGAGI (reference sequence). The chain's CDR3 is CASSYSMSGQDYEQYF. CDR3 bases: TGTGCCAGCAGTTACTCTATGTCGGGACAGGACTACGAGCAGTACTTC.